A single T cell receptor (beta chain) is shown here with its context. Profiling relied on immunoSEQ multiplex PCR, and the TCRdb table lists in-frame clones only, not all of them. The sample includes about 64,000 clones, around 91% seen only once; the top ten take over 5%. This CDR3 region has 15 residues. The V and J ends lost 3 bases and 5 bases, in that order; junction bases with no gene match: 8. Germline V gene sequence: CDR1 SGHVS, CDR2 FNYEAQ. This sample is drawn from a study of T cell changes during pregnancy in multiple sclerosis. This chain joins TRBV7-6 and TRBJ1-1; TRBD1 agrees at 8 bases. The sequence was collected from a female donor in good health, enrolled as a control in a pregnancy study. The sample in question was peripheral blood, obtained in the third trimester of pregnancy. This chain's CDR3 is CASSFGQGQRTEAFF. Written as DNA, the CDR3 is TGTGCCAGCAGCTTCGGACAGGGCCAGAGGACTGAAGCTTTCTTT.